This TCR beta chain derives from a study of molecular identifiers for immune sequencing clone quantification. Across the study: Replicates split RNA from around 20,000 or 100,000 naive CD8 cells five ways, and the researchers sequenced four portions. Whole-study findings and limits: Jurkat TCR RNA spiked in from one cell (amid more than 850,000 naive cells) was reportedly detectable.

Notes on this clonotype: The antigen remains unidentified. This may be a read error, as it is one base from a much larger clone.

CDR1 SEHNR and CDR2 FQNEAQ come from the germline V gene (reference sequence). The length of the CDR3 is 13 residues. V was cut by 8 bases and J by 3 bases, with 14 bases left in between. One entry per CDR3 protein, called by TCRdb with MiXCR from the PCR reads. The sample contains approximately 54,000 distinct CDR3 sequences, 25% of which appear only once. The gene calls are TRBV7-9 and TRBJ2-7; tentative D call: TRBD1 (5 bases). The specimen sequenced was naive CD8+ T cells from blood, with Jurkat cell RNA spiked in. Documented subset: FACS-sorted CD8+CD4-CCR7+CD45RA+ naive T cells. This TCR came from a human donor in good health. Some libraries in this study had Jurkat cell RNA spiked in. The CDR3 DNA is TGTGCCAGCCGCCAGATGACAGTCTACGAGCAGTACTTC. Protein sequence: CASRQMTVYEQYF.